Listed here are 16 T cell receptor beta chains from one sample, sequenced in a study of OX40 agonist ivuxolimab in advanced cancers. The library relied on the immunoSEQ multiplex PCR assay. TCRdb limited this immuneACCESS table to in-frame rearrangements with V and J called. A share of clones is missing; checked studies link under half to unresolved V genes, and the rest is unexplained. Within this sample are tens of thousands of clones, with about three quarters of them counted one time only. The ten largest clones represent approximately 2.5% of the sample. Sequencing used CD4+ or CD8+ T cells sorted from blood, obtained in a trial of the OX40 agonist ivuxolimab. The receptors derive from an adult with an advanced solid tumor such as melanoma, head and neck, liver or kidney cancer.

This chain uses TRBV6-1 with TRBJ1-4; the D gene is possibly TRBD1 (6 bases). Germline V lookup: CDR1 MNHNS, CDR2 SASEGT. Trimming stripped 3 bases from V and 8 bases from J, with 13 bases between. This CDR3 has 14 amino acids. CDR3: CASSDWGQTEKLFF. CDR3 in DNA: TGTGCCAGCAGTGATTGGGGGCAGACCGAAAAACTGTTTTTT.

The chain carries TRBV4-1 and TRBJ1-2; D may be TRBD1 (5 bases). The CDR3 spans 14 residues. The germline gives CDR1 MGHRA, CDR2 YSYEKL. Trimming shortened V by 4 bases and J by 1 base, and 10 bases separated the two germline ends. The CDR3 nucleotides are TGCGCCAGCAGCCCGCGGGGGGTTAACTATGGCTACACCTTC. Translation: CASSPRGVNYGYTF.

The chain combines TRBV6-1 with TRBJ2-1; 11 nucleotides line up with TRBD2. The V and J ends lost 4 bases and 3 bases, in that order; junction bases with no gene match: 2. Germline V lookup: CDR1 MNHNS, CDR2 SASEGT. This CDR3 has 15 amino acids. The CDR3 protein is CASSAGTSGYNEQFF. CDR3 coding DNA: TGTGCCAGCAGTGCCGGGACTAGCGGCTACAATGAGCAGTTCTTC.

The J gene is TRBJ1-2, the V gene TRBV5-5; weak D call: TRBD1 (5 bases). Trimming stripped 2 bases from V and 7 bases from J, with 12 bases between. The V gene's germline CDR1 is SGHKS and CDR2 YYEKEE (reference sequence). This CDR3 is 13 amino acids long. CDR3 in DNA: TGTGCCAGCAGCTTAGGAGGGGATTCTGGCTACACCTTC. Amino acids: CASSLGGDSGYTF. The whole variable domain, remainder taken from reference TRBV5-5 and TRBJ1-2, is DAGVTQSPTHLIKTRGQQVTLRCSPISGHKSVSWYQQVLGQGPQFIFQYYEKEERGRGNFPDRFSARQFPNYSSELNVNALLLGDSALYLCASSLGGDSGYTFGSGTRLTVV.

This rearrangement joins TRBV6-5 to TRBJ2-4; D is perhaps TRBD1 (6 bases). The V gene's germline CDR1 is MNHEY and CDR2 SVGAGI. Trimming stripped 7 bases from V and 0 bases from J, with 13 bases between. The CDR3 spans 15 residues. The CDR3 loop is CASKGQGLAKNIQYF. CDR3 in DNA: TGTGCCAGCAAGGGTCAGGGGCTAGCCAAAAACATTCAGTACTTC.

This chain connects TRBV6-1 to TRBJ2-7, with 9 bases identical to TRBD2. J lost 4 bases, V lost 4 bases, and 5 bases had no gene match. Germline V CDR1 and CDR2: MNHNS, SASEGT. This CDR3 has 14 amino acids. The CDR3 nucleotides read TGTGCCAGCAGTGCTAGCGGGAAGGGATACGAGCAGTACTTC. Protein sequence: CASSASGKGYEQYF.

CDR3 DNA sequence: TGTGCCAGCAGCTTTGACAGGGGTACGGATGAGCAGTTCTTC. This encodes CASSFDRGTDEQFF. The rearrangement joins TRBV11-3 to TRBJ2-1; 8 bases are shared with TRBD1. The CDR3 loop spans 14 amino acids. J was trimmed by 8 bases and V by 3 bases; bases with no gene match: 6. Germline CDR1 reads SGHNT; CDR2 reads YENEEA.

This chain connects TRBV7-6 to TRBJ2-7; no clear D gene. Germline CDR1 and CDR2: SGHVS and FNYEAQ. This CDR3 contains 14 residues. V was shortened by 1 base and J by 7 bases, with 14 bases between the two germline ends. Written as DNA, the CDR3 is TGTGCCAGCAGCTTAGTGGCACACACCGGGGAGCAGTACTTC. This sequence encodes CASSLVAHTGEQYF.

The chain employs TRBV5-1 and TRBJ2-3; D may be TRBD1 (6 bases). The CDR3 is 16 residues long. Deletions cut 2 bases from V and 1 base from J, with 14 bases between. From germline, CDR1 is SGHRS and CDR2 YFSETQ. The CDR3 nucleotides are TGCGCCAGCAGCTTCCGTTTCAGGGGAGGCACAGATACGCAGTATTTT. Translation gives CASSFRFRGGTDTQYF.

The rearrangement uses TRBV30 and TRBJ1-3, with D possibly TRBD1 on 6 matching bases. This CDR3 has 15 amino acids. Trimming left V 0 bases short and J 2 bases short, with 11 bases between. Germline CDR1 reads GTSNPN; CDR2 reads SVGIG (reference sequence). CDR3 sequence (DNA): TGTGCCTGGAGTGTACGCCGGGGGCCTGGAAACACCATATATTTT. The encoded protein is CAWSVRRGPGNTIYF. The variable domain in full, with the rest retrieved from reference TRBV30 and TRBJ1-3, is SQTIHQWPATLVQPVGSPLSLECTVEGTSNPNLYWYRQAAGRGLQLLFYSVGIGQISSEVPQNLSASRPQDRQFILSSKKLLLSDSGFYLCAWSVRRGPGNTIYFGEGSWLTVV.

The chain links TRBV20-1 to TRBJ2-1; D perhaps matches TRBD1 (6 bases). This CDR3 spans 11 amino acids. V lost 4 bases to trimming and J lost 7 bases, with 8 bases between them. Germline values: CDR1 DFQATT, CDR2 SNEGSKA (reference sequence). The CDR3 nucleotides read TGCAGTGCTACCGACAGGAATGAGCAGTTCTTC. Translated, it gives CSATDRNEQFF.

This clone is a singleton in its sample. The V gene is TRBV28, the J gene TRBJ2-5; D gene uncertain. Germline-derived CDR1 and CDR2 are MDHEN and SYDVKM. This CDR3 is built from 12 residues. Trimming pared 5 bases from V and 4 bases from J, leaving 8 bases between. Here the CDR3 DNA reads TGTGCCAGCAGTCCAAACGGAGAGACCCAGTACTTC. Protein sequence: CASSPNGETQYF.

This chain links TRBV14 with TRBJ1-4; 10 positions match TRBD1. Losses at the gene ends were 5 bases for V and 7 bases for J; bases not matched to a gene: 7. The CDR3 is 15 amino acids. CDR1 is SGHDN and CDR2 is FVKESK in the germline V gene. For the CDR3, the DNA is TGTGCCAGCAGCGAAACCGGGACAGGGGCTGAAAAACTGTTTTTT. Protein sequence: CASSETGTGAEKLFF.

The chain uses TRBV6-5 and TRBJ2-3, with D possibly TRBD2 on 6 matching bases. Germline V CDR1 and CDR2: MNHEY, SVGAGI. With 4 bases removed from V and 0 bases from J, the gap between germline ends came to 8 bases. The CDR3 totals 14 residues. CDR3 DNA: TGTGCCAGCAGTTTAGCGGAAAGCACAGATACGCAGTATTTT. As protein: CASSLAESTDTQYF.

This clone was detected a few times. CDR3 nucleotides: TGCAGTGCTAGGCACGGGATTGAAGCTTTCTTT. It codes for CSARHGIEAFF. This chain uses TRBV20-1 with TRBJ1-1; D call uncertain. CDR3 length: 11 amino acids. Deletions cut 3 bases from V and 7 bases from J, with 9 bases between. Germline V gives CDR1 DFQATT, CDR2 SNEGSKA (reference sequence).

The V and J genes are TRBV5-1 and TRBJ1-4; 9 positions agree with TRBD1. Germline V gives CDR1 SGHRS, CDR2 YFSETQ. CDR3 length: 16 amino acids. V gave up 0 bases and J gave up 7 bases; unmatched junction bases: 7. The CDR3, as DNA: TGCGCCAGCAGCTTGGCGGGACAGGGAGGTCTTGAAAAACTGTTTTTT. Amino acid sequence: CASSLAGQGGLEKLFF.